This T cell receptor beta chain was captured in a study of T cells in Graves' hyperthyroidism and ophthalmopathy. The CDR3 covers 16 residues. Germline values: CDR1 MNHEY, CDR2 SVGAGI. The V and J ends lost 0 bases and 0 bases respectively, with 12 bases between them. In this sample, this clonotype turned up many times. TCR beta CDR3 regions were amplified from RNA. The HTBI primer set drove a first-round RT-PCR of the TCR CDR3. TCRdb itself ran the multiplex PCR reads through MiXCR, one entry per CDR3 protein. The sample gives about 360,000 distinct CDR3 sequences, approximately 19% of which show up once; around 3.4% is in the top ten.

Input material: blood. The V gene is TRBV6-5, the J gene TRBJ2-7, with D unclear. The TCR was taken from a woman between 18 and 29 years old with Graves' hyperthyroidism. The CDR3 loop reads CASSYSGFPASYEQYF. CDR3 in DNA: TGTGCCAGCAGTTACTCGGGTTTTCCGGCCTCCTACGAGCAGTACTTC.